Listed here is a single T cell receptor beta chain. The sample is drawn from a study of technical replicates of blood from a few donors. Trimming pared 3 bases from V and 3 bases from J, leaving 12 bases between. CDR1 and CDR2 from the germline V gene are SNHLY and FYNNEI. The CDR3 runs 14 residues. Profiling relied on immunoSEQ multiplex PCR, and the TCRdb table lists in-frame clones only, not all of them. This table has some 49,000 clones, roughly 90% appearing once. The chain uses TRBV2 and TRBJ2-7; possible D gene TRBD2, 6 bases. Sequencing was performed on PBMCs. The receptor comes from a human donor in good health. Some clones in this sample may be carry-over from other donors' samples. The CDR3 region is CASSDWTGDYEQYF. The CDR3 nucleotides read TGTGCCAGCAGTGATTGGACGGGGGACTACGAGCAGTACTTC.